This TCR beta chain was retrieved from a study of T cell responses to AZD1222 COVID-19 vaccine. General study points: CD4 TCRs covered the whole spike, strongest at regions 160-218 and 743-854. Two AZD1222 administrations were followed by greater Spike-specific TCR breadth and depth. Per reports, nearly half of all spike-specific TCRs target regions that are unmutated in variants.

As for this clone: Its antigen is still unknown.

The repertoire was sequenced with immunoSEQ multiplex PCR; TCRdb's copy has only in-frame clones and lacks some. The sample has under 170,000 clones; 80% to 95% are singletons. Doses given second, at about 4 or about 12 weeks, were pooled. This CDR3 contains 14 residues. V lost 5 bases and J lost 10; bases outside the gene matches: 11. CDR1 SEHNR and CDR2 FQNEAQ come from the germline V gene (reference sequence). The rearrangement links TRBV7-9 to TRBJ1-1; 9 nucleotides agree with TRBD1. The receptor comes from an adult who received the AZD1222 COVID-19 vaccine. This specimen consisted of peripheral blood, obtained 28 days after the second AZD1222 dose. As DNA, the CDR3 is TGTGCCAGCAGCCCTAGCCCCGGGACAGGGCGAGCTTTCTTT. Translated: CASSPSPGTGRAFF. The full variable domain, in which reference TRBV7-9 and TRBJ1-1 provide the parts outside the CDR3, is DTGVSQNPRHKITKRGQNVTFRCDPISEHNRLYWYRQTLGQGPEFLTYFQNEAQLEKSRLLSDRFSAERPKGSFSTLEIQRTEQGDSAMYLCASSPSPGTGRAFFGQGTRLTVV.